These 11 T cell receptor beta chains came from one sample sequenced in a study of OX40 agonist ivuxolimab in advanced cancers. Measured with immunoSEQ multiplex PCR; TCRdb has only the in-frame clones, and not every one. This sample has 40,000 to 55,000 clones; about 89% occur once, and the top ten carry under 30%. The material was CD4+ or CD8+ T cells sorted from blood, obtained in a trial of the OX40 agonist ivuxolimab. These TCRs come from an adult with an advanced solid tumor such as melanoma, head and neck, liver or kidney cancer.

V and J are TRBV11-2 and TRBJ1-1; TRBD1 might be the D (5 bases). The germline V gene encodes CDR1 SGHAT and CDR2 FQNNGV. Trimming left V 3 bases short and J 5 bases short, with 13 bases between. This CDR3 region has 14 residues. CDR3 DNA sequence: TGTGCCAGCAGCTTCCAGGGTACGGGTACTGAAGCTTTCTTT. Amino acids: CASSFQGTGTEAFF.

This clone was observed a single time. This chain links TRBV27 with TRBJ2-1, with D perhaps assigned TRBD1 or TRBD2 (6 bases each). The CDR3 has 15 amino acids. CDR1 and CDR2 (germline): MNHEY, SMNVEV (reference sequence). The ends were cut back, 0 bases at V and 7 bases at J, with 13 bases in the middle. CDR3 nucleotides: TGTGCCAGCAGTTTATCGGGGGGCACGGTGAATGAGCAGTTCTTC. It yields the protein CASSLSGGTVNEQFF.

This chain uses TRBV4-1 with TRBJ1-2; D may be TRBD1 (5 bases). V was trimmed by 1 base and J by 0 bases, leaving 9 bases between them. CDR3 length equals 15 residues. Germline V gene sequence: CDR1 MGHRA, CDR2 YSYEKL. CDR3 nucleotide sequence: TGCGCCAGCAGCCAAGTAGTACAGGCTAACTATGGCTACACCTTC. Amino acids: CASSQVVQANYGYTF.

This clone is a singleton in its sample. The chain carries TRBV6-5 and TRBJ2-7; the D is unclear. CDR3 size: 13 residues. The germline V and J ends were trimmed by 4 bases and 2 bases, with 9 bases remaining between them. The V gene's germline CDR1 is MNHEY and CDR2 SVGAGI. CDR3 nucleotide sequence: TGTGCCAGCAGTTTTAGCCAAACCTACGAGCAGTACTTC. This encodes CASSFSQTYEQYF.

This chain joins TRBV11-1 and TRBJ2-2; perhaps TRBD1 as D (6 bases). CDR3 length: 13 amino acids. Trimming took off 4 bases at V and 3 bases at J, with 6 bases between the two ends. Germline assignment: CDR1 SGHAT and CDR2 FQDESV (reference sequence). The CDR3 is CASSYRDTGELFF. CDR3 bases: TGTGCCAGCAGCTACAGGGACACCGGGGAGCTGTTTTTT.

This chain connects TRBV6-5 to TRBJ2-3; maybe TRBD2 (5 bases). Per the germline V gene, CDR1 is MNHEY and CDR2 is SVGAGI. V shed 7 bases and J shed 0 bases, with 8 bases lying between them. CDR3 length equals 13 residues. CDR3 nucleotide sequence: TGTGCCAGCATAGGCGGGAGCACAGATACGCAGTATTTT. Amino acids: CASIGGSTDTQYF.

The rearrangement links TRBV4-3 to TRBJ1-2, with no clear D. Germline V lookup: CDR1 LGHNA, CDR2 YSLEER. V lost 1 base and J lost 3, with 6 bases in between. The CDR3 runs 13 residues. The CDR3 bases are TGCGCCAGCAGCCAAGGGCCCCACTATGGCTACACCTTC. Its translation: CASSQGPHYGYTF.

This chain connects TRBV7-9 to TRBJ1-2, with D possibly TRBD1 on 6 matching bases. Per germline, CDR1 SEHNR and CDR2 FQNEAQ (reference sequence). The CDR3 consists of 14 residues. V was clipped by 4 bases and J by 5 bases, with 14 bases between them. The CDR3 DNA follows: TGTGCCAGCAGCTCCTCAGGACAGAGTTATGGCTACACCTTC. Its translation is CASSSSGQSYGYTF.

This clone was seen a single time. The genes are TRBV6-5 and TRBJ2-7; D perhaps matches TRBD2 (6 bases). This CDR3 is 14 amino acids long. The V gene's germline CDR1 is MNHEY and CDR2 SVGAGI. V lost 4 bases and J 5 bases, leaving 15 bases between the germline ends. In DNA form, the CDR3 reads TGTGCCAGCAGTTGGCCGGAGGGGATGGACGAGCAGTACTTC. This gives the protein CASSWPEGMDEQYF.

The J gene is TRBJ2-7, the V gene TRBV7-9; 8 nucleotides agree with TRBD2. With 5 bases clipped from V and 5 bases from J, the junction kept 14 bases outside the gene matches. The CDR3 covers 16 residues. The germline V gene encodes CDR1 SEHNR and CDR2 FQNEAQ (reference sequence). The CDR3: CASSALGEREFHEQYF. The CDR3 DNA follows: TGTGCCAGCAGCGCGCTAGGGGAGCGGGAGTTTCACGAGCAGTACTTC.

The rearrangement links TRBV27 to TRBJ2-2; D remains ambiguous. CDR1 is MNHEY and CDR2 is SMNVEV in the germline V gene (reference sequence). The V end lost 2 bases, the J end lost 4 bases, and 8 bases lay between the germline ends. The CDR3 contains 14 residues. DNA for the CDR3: TGTGCCAGCAGTTTAGAGTTCGCCACCGGGGAGCTGTTTTTT. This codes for CASSLEFATGELFF.